The next 14 T cell receptor beta chains were all read from a single sample in a study of OX40 agonist ivuxolimab in advanced cancers. Assay: immunoSEQ multiplex PCR; the TCRdb copy retains only in-frame clones and omits some. Of 100,000 to 150,000 clones listed, around 95% were seen once; the top ten hold approximately 0.15%. Sequencing used CD4+ or CD8+ T cells sorted from blood, obtained in a trial of the OX40 agonist ivuxolimab. Receptors were obtained from an adult with an advanced solid tumor such as melanoma, head and neck, liver or kidney cancer.

This clone was recorded once. The J gene is TRBJ1-5, the V gene TRBV27, with D hard to call. Looked up from germline, CDR1 is MNHEY and CDR2 is SMNVEV (reference sequence). The V gene lost 2 bases and the J gene lost 7 bases, with 12 bases spanning the gap. The CDR3 is 14 residues long. This CDR3 reads CASSLGATLQPQHF. CDR3 DNA: TGTGCCAGCAGTTTAGGCGCTACATTGCAGCCCCAGCATTTT.

The V gene is TRBV4-3, the J gene TRBJ2-7; no clear D. CDR3 length: 16 amino acids. The V gene's germline CDR1 is LGHNA and CDR2 YSLEER. V gave up 0 bases and J gave up 4 bases, with 16 bases separating them. CDR3 residues: CASSQDPGRSGYEQYF. DNA for the CDR3: TGCGCCAGCAGCCAAGATCCCGGCAGGTCCGGGTACGAGCAGTACTTC.

This chain uses TRBV5-1 with TRBJ2-3; tentatively, D is TRBD1 or TRBD2 (5 bases each). Trimming shortened V by 5 bases and J by 0 bases, and 13 bases separated the two germline ends. This CDR3 region has 15 residues. Germline CDR1 is SGHRS and CDR2 is YFSETQ. This CDR3 reads CASRGTGTSTDTQYF. DNA for the CDR3: TGCGCCAGCAGGGGGACGGGTACTAGCACAGATACGCAGTATTTT.

This chain links TRBV7-9 with TRBJ2-5; no firm D call. V lost 0 bases to trimming and J lost 2 bases, with 7 bases between them. Germline lookup yields CDR1 SEHNR and CDR2 FQNEAQ (reference sequence). This CDR3 has 14 residues. CDR3 nucleotides: TGTGCCAGCAGCTTAGCTCGGTCACAAGAGACCCAGTACTTC. It codes for CASSLARSQETQYF.

The chain combines TRBV9 with TRBJ2-3; the match to TRBD2 covers 8 bases. The germline CDR1 and CDR2 sequences are SGDLS and YYNGEE. The CDR3 contains 16 residues. V lost 4 bases to trimming and J lost 2 bases; unmatched junction nucleotides: 9. CDR3 nucleotides: TGTGCCAGCAGCACCAGCGAGCGGGAGTCCACAGATACGCAGTATTTT. Translated, it gives CASSTSERESTDTQYF.

The chain recombines TRBV7-9 with TRBJ2-1; D call uncertain. CDR1 and CDR2 (germline): SEHNR, FQNEAQ (reference sequence). V dropped 11 bases and J dropped 15 bases, with 26 bases sitting between them. The CDR3 has 13 residues. The CDR3 sequence: CAGKDGAVPPVFF. The CDR3 nucleotides read TGTGCCGGAAAGGACGGCGCGGTTCCACCGGTGTTCTTC. Full variable domain (missing parts from reference TRBV7-9 and TRBJ2-1): DTGVSQNPRHKITKRGQNVTFRCDPISEHNRLYWYRQTLGQGPEFLTYFQNEAQLEKSRLLSDRFSAERPKGSFSTLEIQRTEQGDSAMYLCAGKDGAVPPVFFGPGTRLTVL.

This chain joins TRBV7-9 and TRBJ1-1; possibly TRBD1 for D (5 bases). This CDR3 is 13 amino acids long. V lost 5 bases to trimming and J lost 2 bases, with 9 bases between them. CDR1 and CDR2 (germline): SEHNR, FQNEAQ (reference sequence). Here the CDR3 DNA reads TGTGCCAGCAGCCCCGGGGCTAACACTGAAGCTTTCTTT. It is translated as CASSPGANTEAFF. The whole variable domain, filled in from reference TRBV7-9 and TRBJ1-1, reads DTGVSQNPRHKITKRGQNVTFRCDPISEHNRLYWYRQTLGQGPEFLTYFQNEAQLEKSRLLSDRFSAERPKGSFSTLEIQRTEQGDSAMYLCASSPGANTEAFFGQGTRLTVV.

The V call is TRBV15, the J call TRBJ2-7; D is perhaps TRBD1 (5 bases). Trimming left V 5 bases short and J 3 bases short, with 14 bases between. There are 14 residues in the CDR3. Germline loops: CDR1 LNHNV, CDR2 YYDKDF (reference sequence). CDR3 loop: CATSPRGRDYEQYF. The DNA of the CDR3 is TGTGCCACCAGCCCCCGCGGCAGGGACTACGAGCAGTACTTC.

The chain combines TRBV4-3 with TRBJ1-2; tentatively, D is TRBD1 (6 bases). The CDR3 extends over 20 amino acids. Germline CDR1 reads LGHNA; CDR2 reads YSLEER. V lost 2 bases and J lost 3, with 28 bases in between. For the CDR3, the DNA is TGCGCCAGCAGCCAATTTACTTCAGGGGCCGCCTTATTATCCGACTATGGCTACACCTTC. This encodes CASSQFTSGAALLSDYGYTF.

The J gene is TRBJ1-5, the V gene TRBV18; 9 bases are a match to TRBD1. This CDR3 region has 17 residues. With V trimmed by 2 bases and J by 4 bases, 9 bases remained unmatched. Per germline, CDR1 KGHSH and CDR2 LQKENI. CDR3 protein: CASSPRTGQGGNQPQHF. Here the CDR3 DNA reads TGTGCCAGCTCACCAAGGACGGGACAGGGAGGTAATCAGCCCCAGCATTTT.

This chain links TRBV7-2 with TRBJ2-3; weak D call: TRBD2 (5 bases). Germline V gene sequence: CDR1 SGHTA, CDR2 FQGNSA. With 0 bases removed from V and 0 bases from J, the gap between germline ends came to 7 bases. CDR3 length: 15 residues. The CDR3: CASSLASVSTDTQYF. CDR3 coding DNA: TGTGCCAGCAGCTTAGCTAGCGTTAGCACAGATACGCAGTATTTT. Variable domain in full (rest from reference TRBV7-2 and TRBJ2-3): GAGVSQSPSNKVTEKGKDVELRCDPISGHTALYWYRQSLGQGLEFLIYFQGNSAPDKSGLPSDRFSAERTGGSVSTLTIQRTQQEDSAVYLCASSLASVSTDTQYFGPGTRLTVL.

This clone has only one observation. This chain connects TRBV19 to TRBJ2-5; D remains ambiguous. This CDR3 is built from 13 residues. Trimming shortened V by 5 bases and J by 5 bases, and 12 bases separated the two germline ends. Germline CDR1 LNHDA, CDR2 SQIVND (reference sequence). The CDR3 reads CASSGSLDETQYF. CDR3 nucleotides: TGTGCCAGTAGTGGTTCCCTCGATGAGACCCAGTACTTC.

The genes are TRBV9 and TRBJ1-4, with D tentatively TRBD1 (6 bases). Germline-derived CDR1 and CDR2 are SGDLS and YYNGEE. The V end was cut by 2 bases, the J end by 3 bases, with 11 bases between. There are 15 residues in the CDR3. The CDR3 DNA reads as TGTGCCAGCAGCGTTTCAGGGGCGTCTAATGAAAAACTGTTTTTT. This translates into CASSVSGASNEKLFF.

The chain carries TRBV25-1 and TRBJ1-1; the D is unclear. CDR1 and CDR2 from the germline V gene are MGHDK and SYGVNS. Trimming took 6 bases from V and 0 from J, leaving 2 bases between them. The CDR3 extends over 11 amino acids. CDR3 sequence: CASRLNTEAFF. The CDR3 nucleotides read TGTGCCAGCAGGCTGAACACTGAAGCTTTCTTT.